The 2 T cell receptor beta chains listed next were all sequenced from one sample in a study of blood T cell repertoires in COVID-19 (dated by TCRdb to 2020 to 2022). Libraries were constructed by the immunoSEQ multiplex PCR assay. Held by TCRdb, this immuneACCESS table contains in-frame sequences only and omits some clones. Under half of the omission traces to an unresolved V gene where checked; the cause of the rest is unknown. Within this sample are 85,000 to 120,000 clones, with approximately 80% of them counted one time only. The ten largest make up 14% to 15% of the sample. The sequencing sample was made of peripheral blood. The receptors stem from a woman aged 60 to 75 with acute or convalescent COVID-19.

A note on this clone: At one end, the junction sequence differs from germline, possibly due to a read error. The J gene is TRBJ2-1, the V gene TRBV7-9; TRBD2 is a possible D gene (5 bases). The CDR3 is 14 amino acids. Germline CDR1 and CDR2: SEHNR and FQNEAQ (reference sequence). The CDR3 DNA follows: TGTGCCAGCAGCCTAGCCGGGTCGCTCAATGAGCAGTTCTTC. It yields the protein CASSLAGSLNEQFF.

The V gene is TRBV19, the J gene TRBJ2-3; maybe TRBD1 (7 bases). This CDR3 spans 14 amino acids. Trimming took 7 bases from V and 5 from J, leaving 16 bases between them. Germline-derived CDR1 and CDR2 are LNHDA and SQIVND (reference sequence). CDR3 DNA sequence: TGTGCCAGTAAGAAGGGGGCCGGGGGAGATACGCAGTATTTT. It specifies CASKKGAGGDTQYF.